This TCR beta chain was sequenced during a study of cytomegalovirus exposure and HLA in healthy donors. Study conclusions and caveats: The study listed roughly 150 cytomegalovirus-associated TCR beta chains.

Profiled with immunoSEQ multiplex PCR; TCRdb holds only in-frame clones, not every one. Here the sample spans 100,000 to 150,000 clones, approximately 95% being singletons. The CDR3 consists of 18 residues. Looked up from germline, CDR1 is MDHEN and CDR2 is SYDVKM. V shed 3 bases and J 5 bases; nucleotides not matched to a gene: 12. On this clone: Its antigen is not known.

The sequence came from a man younger than 35 in good health and CMV-seronegative. Sample: PBMCs. The chain uses TRBV28 and TRBJ2-3; the match to TRBD2 covers 12 bases. The CDR3 sequence: CASSFPGLAGSLGDTQYF. Here the CDR3 DNA reads TGTGCCAGCAGTTTCCCCGGACTAGCGGGGTCTTTAGGAGATACGCAGTATTTT.